This TCR beta chain was identified during a study of beta chain features in type 1 diabetes. Study-level results: Fewer junction insertions and more nucleotide deletions appeared in type 1 diabetes patients. Among all four CD4+ subsets, Type 1 diabetes patients had TCRB CDR3s that were moderately but significantly shorter. The naive, central memory and Treg TCRB repertoires showed an apparent similarity that was greater among patients than among healthy donors.

The study reverse transcribed the entire isolated RNA, so it sequenced expressed TCRB transcripts. Profiled with immunoSEQ multiplex PCR; TCRdb holds only in-frame clones, not every one. The sample contains almost 350,000 clones, approximately 8.2% of which appear only once. Each population that was sorted was more than 98% pure. This CDR3 is 14 amino acids long. Per germline, CDR1 SQVTM and CDR2 ANQGSEA. With 7 bases clipped from V and 0 bases from J, the junction kept 6 bases outside the gene matches. Concerning this clone itself: The antigen remains unidentified.

The clonotype was recovered from a woman between 18 and 29 years old in good health. Specimen: central memory CD4+ T cells from blood. V is TRBV29-1 and J is TRBJ2-1; 7 bases are a match to TRBD1. DNA for the CDR3: TGCAGCGGCTCCAGGGGGAGCTCCTACAATGAGCAGTTCTTC. It yields the protein CSGSRGSSYNEQFF.